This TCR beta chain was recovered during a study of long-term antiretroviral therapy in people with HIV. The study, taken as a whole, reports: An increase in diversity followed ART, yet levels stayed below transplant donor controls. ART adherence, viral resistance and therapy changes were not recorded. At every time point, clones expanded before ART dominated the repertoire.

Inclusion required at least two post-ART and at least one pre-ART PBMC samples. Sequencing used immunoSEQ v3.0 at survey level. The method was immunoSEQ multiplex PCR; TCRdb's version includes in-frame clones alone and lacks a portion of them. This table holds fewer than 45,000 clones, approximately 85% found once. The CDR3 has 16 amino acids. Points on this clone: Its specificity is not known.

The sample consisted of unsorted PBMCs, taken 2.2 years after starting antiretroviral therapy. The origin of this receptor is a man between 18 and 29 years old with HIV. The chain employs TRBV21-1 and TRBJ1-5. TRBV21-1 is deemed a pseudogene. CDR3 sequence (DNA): TGTGCCAGCAGCTCCTGGAGTTCGGCGGGGGGTCAGCCCCAGCATTTT. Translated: CASSSWSSAGGQPQHF.